This T cell receptor (beta chain) comes out of a study of neurological immune-mediated disorders. Between the trimmed V and J ends, which lost 0 bases and 3 bases, there was a span of 11 bases. The CDR3 is made up of 15 amino acids. Germline values: CDR1 MNHEY, CDR2 SVGAGI. This clonotype was detected ten times or more. Synthesis of cDNA used 5'RACE (with 10-nucleotide random UMIs). TCRdb processed the 5' RACE reads anew with MiXCR; each CDR3 protein has one entry. The profile shows tens of thousands of distinct CDR3 sequences, under 11% of them singletons. Sequences were obtained from PBMCs. The gene calls are TRBV6-5 and TRBJ1-1; D call uncertain. The sequence was collected from an older woman with HTLV-1-associated myelopathy (HAM/TSP). The CDR3 coding sequence is TGTGCCAGCAGTTACTCGATGCGTCCCCACACTGAAGCTTTCTTT. Amino acids: CASSYSMRPHTEAFF.